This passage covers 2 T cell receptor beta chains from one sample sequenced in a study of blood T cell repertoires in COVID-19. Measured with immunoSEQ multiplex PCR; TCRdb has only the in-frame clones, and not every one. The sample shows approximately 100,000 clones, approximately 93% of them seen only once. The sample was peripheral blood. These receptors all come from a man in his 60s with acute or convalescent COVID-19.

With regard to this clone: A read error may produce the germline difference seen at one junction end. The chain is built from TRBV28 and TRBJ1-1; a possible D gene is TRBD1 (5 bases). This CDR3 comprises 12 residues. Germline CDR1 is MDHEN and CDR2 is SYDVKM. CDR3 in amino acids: CASSLLRHTGTF. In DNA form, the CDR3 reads TGTGCCAGCAGTTTATTAAGGCACACTGGGACTTTT.

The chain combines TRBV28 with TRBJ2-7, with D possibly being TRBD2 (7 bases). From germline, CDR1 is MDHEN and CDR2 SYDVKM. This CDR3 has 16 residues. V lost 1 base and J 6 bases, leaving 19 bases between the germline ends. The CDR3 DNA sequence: TGTGCCAGCAGTTTATACGCCGAGTGGGGGGGCTGCGAGCAGTACGTC. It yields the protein CASSLYAEWGGCEQYV.